A single sample gave rise to the 17 T cell receptor beta chains below, sequenced in a study of blood T cell repertoires in COVID-19. TCRdb's table, derived via immunoSEQ multiplex PCR, lists solely in-frame clones and lacks some. Here the sample spans about 300,000 clones, 70% to 90% being singletons. Sequenced input: peripheral blood. The receptors stem from a man younger than 35 who had recovered from COVID-19.

CDR3 sequence: CASSLDWAGYTF. CDR3 in DNA: TGTGCCAGCAGCTTAGACTGGGCTGGCTACACCTTC. V and J are TRBV7-2 and TRBJ1-2; D is ambiguous. V was trimmed by 1 base and J by 7 bases, leaving 7 bases between them. This CDR3 is built from 12 residues. Per the germline V gene, CDR1 is SGHTA and CDR2 is FQGNSA.

The chain combines TRBV11-3 with TRBJ2-1; the match to TRBD2 covers 7 bases. There are 15 residues in the CDR3. The J segment lost 8 bases and the V segment lost 1 base, leaving 8 bases of the junction unmatched. Looked up from germline, CDR1 is SGHNT and CDR2 is YENEEA. The CDR3 spells CASSLGSGPGYEQFF. Here the CDR3 DNA reads TGTGCCAGCAGCTTAGGTAGCGGGCCTGGGTATGAGCAGTTCTTC.

V usage is TRBV16 and J usage is TRBJ2-7; 7 nucleotides line up with TRBD1. The CDR3 is 13 residues long. The V gene end was trimmed by 4 bases and the J gene end by 6 bases; junction bases not matched to a gene: 6. From germline, CDR1 is KGHSY and CDR2 FQNENV. The CDR3 reads CASSLNSGGEQYF. The DNA of the CDR3 is TGTGCCAGCAGCCTCAACTCAGGGGGCGAGCAGTACTTC.

V and J are TRBV21-1 and TRBJ1-4; the table's D call, TRBD1, was not checked against the DNA. TRBV21-1 is shown as a pseudogene. The CDR3 sequence is 18 residues long. The CDR3 DNA follows: TGTGCCAGCAGCAAAAGTAGAGACAGGGGGCAAACTAATGAAAAACTGTTTTTT. Protein: CASSKSRDRGQTNEKLFF.

The chain has TRBV9 and TRBJ2-3, with 12 nucleotides matching TRBD2. This CDR3 region has 16 residues. With 0 bases clipped from V and 4 bases from J, the junction kept 3 bases outside the gene matches. Germline V CDR1 and CDR2: SGDLS, YYNGEE. CDR3 coding DNA: TGTGCCAGCAGCGTAGCTAGCGGGAGGGCCTCAGATACGCAGTATTTT. As protein: CASSVASGRASDTQYF.

The chain links TRBV27 to TRBJ1-2, with D maybe TRBD1 (5 bases). Germline CDR1 MNHEY, CDR2 SMNVEV (reference sequence). Trimming stripped 5 bases from V and 0 bases from J, with 16 bases between. This CDR3 spans 16 amino acids. CDR3 residues: CASSPPYGTPNYGYTF. The CDR3 coding sequence is TGTGCCAGCAGTCCGCCTTACGGGACTCCTAACTATGGCTACACCTTC.

For the CDR3, the DNA is TGTGCCAGCAGTTTGATCACCGGGACTCAACAGGCTTACGAGCAGTACTTC. Residues: CASSLITGTQQAYEQYF. V gene TRBV27 combines with J gene TRBJ2-7; D is possibly TRBD2 (6 bases). The CDR3 contains 17 residues. Trimming took off 3 bases at V and 4 bases at J, with 22 bases between the two ends. CDR1 MNHEY and CDR2 SMNVEV come from the germline V gene (reference sequence).

This chain joins TRBV25-1 and TRBJ2-5; possibly TRBD2 for D (7 bases). The germline CDR1 and CDR2 sequences are MGHDK and SYGVNS. V dropped 8 bases and J dropped 2 bases, with 18 bases sitting between them. The CDR3 is made up of 15 amino acids. The CDR3 here is CASAQPGGLQETQYF. The CDR3 DNA follows: TGTGCCAGCGCTCAACCGGGGGGCTTACAAGAGACCCAGTACTTC.

The chain carries TRBV7-2 and TRBJ1-5; tentatively, D is TRBD1 (6 bases). Deletions cut 3 bases from V and 6 bases from J, with 15 bases between. The CDR3 is 15 amino acids. Germline V CDR1 and CDR2: SGHTA, FQGNSA. The CDR3: CASSFAGVTGQPQHF. Written as DNA, the CDR3 is TGTGCCAGCAGCTTTGCAGGGGTAACCGGTCAGCCCCAGCATTTT.

This chain uses TRBV3-1 (or the pseudogene TRBV3-2) with TRBJ1-1; D is undetermined. The germline V gene has CDR1 LGHDT and CDR2 YNNKEL (reference sequence). V was clipped by 0 bases and J by 5 bases, with 10 bases between them. The CDR3 spans 14 residues. Written as DNA, the CDR3 is TGTGCCAGCAGCCAAGAACGGGAAAGAACTGAAGCTTTCTTT. It translates to CASSQERERTEAFF.

Note on this clone: In the same sample, other DNA sequences code for this CDR3. The chain joins TRBV4-1 to TRBJ1-1; 8 bases fit TRBD1. The ends lost 4 bases at V and 4 bases at J; junction bases unmatched: 8. This CDR3 contains 15 residues. CDR1 and CDR2 from the germline V gene are MGHRA and YSYEKL. The CDR3 reads CASSLTGGFGTEAFF. As DNA, the CDR3 is TGCGCCAGCAGCCTAACAGGGGGTTTCGGCACTGAAGCTTTCTTT.

This chain links TRBV18 with TRBJ1-4, with a tentative D call TRBD1 (6 bases). Germline CDR1 reads KGHSH; CDR2 reads LQKENI. This CDR3 is built from 15 residues. The V end was cut by 0 bases, the J end by 7 bases, with 12 bases between. CDR3 sequence: CASSPPQGGGEKLFF. The CDR3 nucleotides are TGTGCCAGCTCACCACCACAGGGAGGGGGTGAAAAACTGTTTTTT. The whole variable domain, filled in from reference TRBV18 and TRBJ1-4, reads NAGVMQNPRHLVRRRGQEARLRCSPMKGHSHVYWYRQLPEEGLKFMVYLQKENIIDESGMPKERFSAEFPKEGPSILRIQQVVRGDSAAYFCASSPPQGGGEKLFFGSGTQLSVL.

V gene TRBV12-3 or TRBV12-4 combines with J gene TRBJ2-2, with a tentative D call TRBD1 (6 bases). Trimming stripped 6 bases from V and 3 bases from J, with 8 bases between. The CDR3 is made up of 13 amino acids. In DNA, the CDR3 is TGTGCCAGCAGAGGACAGTACACCGGGGAGCTGTTTTTT. It codes for CASRGQYTGELFF.

The V call is TRBV11-1, the J call TRBJ1-1; TRBD1 matches at 8 bases. Germline assignment: CDR1 SGHAT and CDR2 FQDESV (reference sequence). The ends lost 0 bases at V and 1 base at J; junction bases unmatched: 10. The CDR3 runs 18 residues. DNA for the CDR3: TGTGCCAGCAGCTTAGCGCTTACCTACGGACAGGGGAACACTGAAGCTTTCTTT. The encoded protein is CASSLALTYGQGNTEAFF. The whole variable domain, filled in from reference TRBV11-1 and TRBJ1-1, reads EAEVAQSPRYKITEKSQAVAFWCDPISGHATLYWYRQILGQGPELLVQFQDESVVDDSQLPKDRFSAERLKGVDSTLKIQPAELGDSAMYLCASSLALTYGQGNTEAFFGQGTRLTVV.

V usage is TRBV15 and J usage is TRBJ2-1; a weak D match, TRBD1 (6 bases). CDR1 is LNHNV and CDR2 is YYDKDF in the germline V gene (reference sequence). The CDR3 runs to 17 residues. V dropped 0 bases and J dropped 0 bases, with 12 bases sitting between them. This CDR3 is CATSRDRGQSSYNEQFF. CDR3 coding DNA: TGTGCCACCAGCAGAGATCGAGGACAGTCCTCCTACAATGAGCAGTTCTTC. Full variable domain (remainder filled in from reference TRBV15 and TRBJ2-1): DAMVIQNPRYQVTQFGKPVTLSCSQTLNHNVMYWYQQKSSQAPKLLFHYYDKDFNNEADTPDNFQSRRPNTSFCFLDIRSPGLGDTAMYLCATSRDRGQSSYNEQFFGPGTRLTVL.

This sequence joins TRBV6-6 and TRBJ2-5; maybe TRBD2 (6 bases). Germline V CDR1 and CDR2: MNHNY, SVGAGI (reference sequence). Trimming cost V 6 bases and J 5 bases, with 19 bases left between them. This CDR3 has 15 amino acids. For the CDR3, the DNA is TGTGCCAGCAGAGAGGACAACCCCCGGGGGGAGACCCAGTACTTC. As protein: CASREDNPRGETQYF.

The CDR3 loop is CASSSLSAYEQYF. The CDR3 nucleotides are TGTGCCAGCAGTTCCCTAAGCGCCTACGAGCAGTACTTC. The chain joins TRBV27 to TRBJ2-7, with D unclear. Germline V CDR1 and CDR2: MNHEY, SMNVEV (reference sequence). V shed 4 bases and J shed 2 bases, with 9 bases lying between them. The CDR3 contains 13 residues.